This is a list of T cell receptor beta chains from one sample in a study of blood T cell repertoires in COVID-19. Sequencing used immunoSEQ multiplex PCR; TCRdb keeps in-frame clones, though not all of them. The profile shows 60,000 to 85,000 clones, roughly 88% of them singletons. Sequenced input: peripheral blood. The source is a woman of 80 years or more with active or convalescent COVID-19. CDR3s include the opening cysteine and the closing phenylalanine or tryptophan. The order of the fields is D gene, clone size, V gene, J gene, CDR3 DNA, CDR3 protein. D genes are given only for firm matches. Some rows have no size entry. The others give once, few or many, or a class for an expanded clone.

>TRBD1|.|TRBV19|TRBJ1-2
TGTGCCAGTAGTAGTGAGACAGGGGCCGTAAGCTATGGCTACACCTTC
CASSSETGAVSYGYTF
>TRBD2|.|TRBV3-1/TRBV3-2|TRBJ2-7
TGTGCCAGCAGCCACTATACTAGCGGGAGTTACGAGCAGTACTTC
CASSHYTSGSYEQYF
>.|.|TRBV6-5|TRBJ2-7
TGTGCCAGCAGTACGGAGTACGAGCAGTACTTC
CASSTEYEQYF
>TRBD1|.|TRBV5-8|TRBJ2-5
TGTGCCAGCAGCTTGGCGGTAGGGGGCGAGACCCAGTACTTC
CASSLAVGGETQYF
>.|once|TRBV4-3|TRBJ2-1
TGCGCCAGCAGCCAAGCTGCAGCGGCTTACAATGAGCAGTTCTTC
CASSQAAAAYNEQFF
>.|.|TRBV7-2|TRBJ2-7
TGTGCCAGCACTACAGGCTCCTGGGAGCAGTACTTC
CASTTGSWEQYF
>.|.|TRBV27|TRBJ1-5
TGTGCCAGCAGTTTAGCAGGGGATAATCAGCCCCAGCATTTT
CASSLAGDNQPQHF
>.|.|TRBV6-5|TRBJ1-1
TGTGCCAGCAGTTATTCTCAGGGCACTGAAGCTTTCTTT
CASSYSQGTEAFF
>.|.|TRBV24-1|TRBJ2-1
TGTGCCACCAGTGATTCCGCAGGGGCGGGTAATGAGCAGTTCTTC
CATSDSAGAGNEQFF
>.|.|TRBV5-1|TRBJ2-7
TGCGCCAGCAGCTTTCGGGAGAATCTGAACGAGCAGTACTTC
CASSFRENLNEQYF
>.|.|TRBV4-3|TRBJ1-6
TGCGCCAGCAGCCAAGCTGGGGGGAAATCACCCCTCCACTTT
CASSQAGGKSPLHF
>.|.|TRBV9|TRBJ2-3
TGTGCCACGGGCAAGCGGGCCACAGATACGCAGTATTTT
CATGKRATDTQYF
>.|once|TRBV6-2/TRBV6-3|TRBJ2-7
TGTGCCAGCAGTTACTCGAAAGGAGGCCGCTCCTACGAGCAGTACTTC
CASSYSKGGRSYEQYF
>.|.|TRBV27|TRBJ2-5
TGTGCCAGCAGTTATCGCGGGGCACAAGAGACCCAGTACTTC
CASSYRGAQETQYF
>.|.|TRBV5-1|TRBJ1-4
TGCGCCAGCGGTACAGGGAGCGCTAATGAAAAACTGTTTTTT
CASGTGSANEKLFF
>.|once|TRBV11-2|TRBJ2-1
TGTGCCAGCAGCCGACACCTGGATGGATCCTACAATGAGCAGTTCTTC
CASSRHLDGSYNEQFF
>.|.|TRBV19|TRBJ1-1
TGTGCCAGTAGTATTATGGGGCGGACTGAAGCTTTCTTT
CASSIMGRTEAFF
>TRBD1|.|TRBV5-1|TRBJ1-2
TGCGCCAGCAGCCAGGGCGAGGGGGCAGGAGGCTACACCTTC
CASSQGEGAGGYTF
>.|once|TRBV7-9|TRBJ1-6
TGTGCCAGCAGCTTAAGGGAGGTTAATTCACCCCTCCACTTT
CASSLREVNSPLHF
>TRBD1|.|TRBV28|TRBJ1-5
TGTGCCAGCAGTTCGACAGGGGGTTTGGGTCAGCCCCAGCATTTT
CASSSTGGLGQPQHF
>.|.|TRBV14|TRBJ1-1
TGTGCCAGCAGCCAAGTAATGGGGGCGGCTGAAGCTTTCTTT
CASSQVMGAAEAFF
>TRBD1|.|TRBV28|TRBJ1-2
TGTGCCAGCAGTAGAGGGGGCGCTAACTATGGCTACACCTTC
CASSRGGANYGYTF
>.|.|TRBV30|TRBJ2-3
TGTGCCTGGAGCGGCGGGGAAGGTACGCAGTATTTT
CAWSGGEGTQYF
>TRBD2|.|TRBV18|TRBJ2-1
TGTGCCAGCTCAGCCCTAGCGGGGGGCCAGTCCTACAATGAGCAGTTCTTC
CASSALAGGQSYNEQFF
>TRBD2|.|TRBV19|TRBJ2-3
TGTGCCAGTAGTATATTCCCACTAGCGGGGGGAGGAGATACGCAGTATTTT
CASSIFPLAGGGDTQYF
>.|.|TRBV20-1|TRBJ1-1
TGCAGTGCCGGATCTTCAGGTGGGGCTTTCTTT
CSAGSSGGAFF
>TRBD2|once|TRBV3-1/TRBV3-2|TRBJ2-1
TGTGCCAGTGGACTAGCGTCTTACAATGAGCAGTTCTTC
CASGLASYNEQFF
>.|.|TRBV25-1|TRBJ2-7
TGTGCCAGCAGTGCCACGGGACTTAGCTCCTACGAGCAGTACTTC
CASSATGLSSYEQYF
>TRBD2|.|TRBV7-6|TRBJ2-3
TGTGCCAGCAGCTCACCCCCTAGCGGGGGGATAGATACGCAGTATTTT
CASSSPPSGGIDTQYF
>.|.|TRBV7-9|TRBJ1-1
TGTGCCAGCAGCTCGCCCGGGGGTGAAGCTTTCTTT
CASSSPGGEAFF
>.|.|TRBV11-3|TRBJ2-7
TGTGCCAGCAGCTTCAACCGGCGGGACTACGAGCAGTACTTC
CASSFNRRDYEQYF
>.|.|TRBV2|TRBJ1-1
TGTGCCAGCAGAGGGGCGGGGACTGAAGCTTTCTTT
CASRGAGTEAFF
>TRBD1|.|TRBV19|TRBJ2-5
TGTGCCAGTAGTGGGGGGACAGGGGGCTCGGAGACCCAGTACTTC
CASSGGTGGSETQYF
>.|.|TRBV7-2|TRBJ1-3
TGTGCCAGCAGCTTACGGGGAGGTTTTGGAAACACCATATATTTT
CASSLRGGFGNTIYF
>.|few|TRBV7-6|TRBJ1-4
TGTGCCAGCAGCTTAGGAGGCAGCCGTAATGAAAAACTGTTTTTT
CASSLGGSRNEKLFF
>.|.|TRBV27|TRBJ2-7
TGTGCCAGCAGTTCCGTTGGGCGAAGCTCCTACGAGCAGTACTTC
CASSSVGRSSYEQYF
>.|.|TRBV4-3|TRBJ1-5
TGCGCCAGCAGCCCGGGACTCCACAATCAGCCCCAGCATTTT
CASSPGLHNQPQHF
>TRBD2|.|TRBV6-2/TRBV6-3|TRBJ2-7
TGTGCCAGCAGTTACACCCAGGGACTAGCGGGAGACTACGAGCAGTACTTC
CASSYTQGLAGDYEQYF
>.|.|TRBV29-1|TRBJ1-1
TGCAGCGTTGTTCTCGTGAACACTGAAGCTTTCTTT
CSVVLVNTEAFF
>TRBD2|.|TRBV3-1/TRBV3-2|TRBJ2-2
TGTGCCAGCAGCCGGATACCCGGGACTAGCGCCAACACCGGGGAGCTGTTTTTT
CASSRIPGTSANTGELFF